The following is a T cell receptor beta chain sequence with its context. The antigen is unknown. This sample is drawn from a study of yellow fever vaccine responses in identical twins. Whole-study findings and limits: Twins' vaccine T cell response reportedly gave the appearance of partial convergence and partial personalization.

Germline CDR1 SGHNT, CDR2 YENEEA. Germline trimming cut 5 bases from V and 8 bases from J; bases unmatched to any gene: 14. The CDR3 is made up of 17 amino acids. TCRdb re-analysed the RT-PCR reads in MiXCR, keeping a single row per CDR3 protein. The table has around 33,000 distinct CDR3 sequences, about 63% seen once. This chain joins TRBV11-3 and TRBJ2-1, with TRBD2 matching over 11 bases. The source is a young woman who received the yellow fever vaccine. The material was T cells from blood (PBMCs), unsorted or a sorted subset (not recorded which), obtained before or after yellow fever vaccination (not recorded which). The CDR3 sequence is CASSDSSTSGSFHEQFF. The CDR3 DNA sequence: TGTGCCAGCAGCGACTCTTCTACTAGCGGGAGTTTCCATGAGCAGTTCTTC.